These 28 T cell receptor beta chains were sequenced from one sample in a study of beta chain features in type 1 diabetes. The antigens of these receptors remain unknown. Overall study findings and caveats: Shortening of TCRB CDR3s, moderate but significant, appeared in all four CD4+ subsets of Type 1 diabetes patients.

Sequenced material consisted of expressed TCRB transcripts (all of the isolated RNA was reverse transcribed). Generated by immunoSEQ multiplex PCR, the TCRdb table keeps only in-frame clones and is missing some. The sample includes around 690,000 clones, around 12% seen only once; the top ten take 0.095% to 0.15%. Sequenced sample: naive CD4+ T cells from blood. These receptors all come from a young man with type 1 diabetes.

The V gene is TRBV28, the J gene TRBJ1-2; D unresolved. Germline CDR1 is MDHEN and CDR2 is SYDVKM. The CDR3 has 12 amino acids. V lost 10 bases and J 3 bases, leaving 12 bases between the germline ends. The CDR3 nucleotides read TGTGCCACCCTCAACCCCTACTATGGCTACACCTTC. This gives the protein CATLNPYYGYTF.

The chain is built from TRBV4-2 and TRBJ2-1, with 8 bases matching TRBD2. Germline CDR1 reads LGHNA; CDR2 reads YNFKEQ. The CDR3 contains 16 residues. V dropped 1 base and J dropped 4; count of bases not matched to a gene: 6. The CDR3 bases are TGTGCCAGCAGCCAAGTTGGCGGGGGGACTTACAATGAGCAGTTCTTC. It translates to CASSQVGGGTYNEQFF.

This clone was counted a few times. The V gene is TRBV30, the J gene TRBJ2-3, with a possible D match to TRBD2 (5 bases). Germline V gene sequence: CDR1 GTSNPN, CDR2 SVGIG (reference sequence). Trimming stripped 5 bases from V and 4 bases from J, with 13 bases between. CDR3 length equals 13 residues. The CDR3 DNA is TGTGCCTGGGGTGAGGGAGCGGCAGATACGCAGTATTTT. Protein product: CAWGEGAADTQYF.

The V gene is TRBV7-9, the J gene TRBJ2-3; D uncertain. Germline V lookup: CDR1 SEHNR, CDR2 FQNEAQ (reference sequence). The CDR3 is 13 amino acids. V was shortened by 0 bases and J by 6 bases, with 7 bases between the two germline ends. The CDR3 spells CASSLAPPDTQYF. Written as DNA, the CDR3 is TGTGCCAGCAGCTTAGCACCTCCCGATACGCAGTATTTT.

This clone was seen a handful of times. This chain connects TRBV7-3 to TRBJ1-1; D is unresolved. The CDR3 consists of 15 residues. Between the trimmed V and J ends, which lost 5 bases and 2 bases, there was a span of 15 bases. Germline lookup yields CDR1 SGHTA and CDR2 FQGTGA. CDR3 nucleotides: TGTGCCAGCAGCCGTCGGACCGGACGTAACACTGAAGCTTTCTTT. It yields the protein CASSRRTGRNTEAFF.

The rearrangement joins TRBV6-5 to TRBJ1-2, with TRBD1 identical over 8 bases. CDR3 size: 15 residues. The germline CDR1 and CDR2 sequences are MNHEY and SVGAGI. V lost 0 bases and J lost 3; bases outside the gene matches: 3. CDR3 in amino acids: CASSYSTTGDYGYTF. CDR3 DNA sequence: TGTGCCAGCAGTTACTCGACGACAGGGGACTATGGCTACACCTTC.

The chain couples TRBV7-2 to TRBJ2-5, with D perhaps being TRBD1 or TRBD2 (5 bases each). The CDR3 totals 15 residues. Germline V gives CDR1 SGHTA, CDR2 FQGNSA. V was clipped by 2 bases and J by 5 bases, with 15 bases between them. The CDR3 loop reads CASSLRGTTGETQYF. The DNA of the CDR3 is TGTGCCAGCAGCTTAAGGGGAACCACGGGGGAGACCCAGTACTTC.

The V gene is TRBV27, the J gene TRBJ2-1; 12 nucleotides match TRBD2. Germline V gene data show CDR1 as MNHEY and CDR2 as SMNVEV (reference sequence). This CDR3 is 15 amino acids long. V lost 5 bases to trimming and J lost 6 bases; unmatched junction nucleotides: 5. The chain's CDR3 is CASSPGLAGPNEQFF. In DNA, the CDR3 is TGTGCCAGCAGTCCCGGACTAGCGGGGCCCAATGAGCAGTTCTTC.

V is TRBV7-6 and J is TRBJ2-2, with D unclear. The CDR3 length is 12 residues. V lost 5 bases to trimming and J lost 5 bases, with 6 bases between them. Germline V CDR1 and CDR2: SGHVS, FNYEAQ. The CDR3 bases are TGTGCCAGCAGCCAATATACCGGGGAGCTGTTTTTT. Its translation: CASSQYTGELFF. Based on the CDR3 plus reference TRBV7-6 and TRBJ2-2, the full variable domain is GAGVSQSPRYKVTKRGQDVALRCDPISGHVSLYWYRQALGQGPEFLTYFNYEAQQDKSGLPNDRFSAERPEGSISTLTIQRTEQRDSAMYRCASSQYTGELFFGEGSRLTVL.

This clone was found a few times. The gene calls are TRBV28 and TRBJ2-2; no clear D. V was shortened by 8 bases and J by 2 bases, with 9 bases between the two germline ends. The CDR3 totals 13 residues. In germline, CDR1 is MDHEN, CDR2 SYDVKM. The CDR3: CASQHRNTGELFF. The CDR3 bases are TGTGCCAGCCAACACAGAAACACCGGGGAGCTGTTTTTT. Together with reference TRBV28 and TRBJ2-2, the CDR3 gives the full variable domain: DVKVTQSSRYLVKRTGEKVFLECVQDMDHENMFWYRQDPGLGLRLIYFSYDVKMKEKGDIPEGYSVSREKKERFSLILESASTNQTSMYLCASQHRNTGELFFGEGSRLTVL.

This clone occurred a few times. The chain has TRBV30 and TRBJ2-1; maybe TRBD2 (6 bases). The CDR3 is 14 amino acids. Germline values: CDR1 GTSNPN, CDR2 SVGIG (reference sequence). V was cut by 5 bases and J by 5 bases, with 16 bases left in between. CDR3 DNA sequence: TGTGCCTGGGTCGGGACTTCCAGCGACAATGAGCAGTTCTTC. As protein: CAWVGTSSDNEQFF. Full variable domain (outside the CDR3, taken from reference TRBV30 and TRBJ2-1): SQTIHQWPATLVQPVGSPLSLECTVEGTSNPNLYWYRQAAGRGLQLLFYSVGIGQISSEVPQNLSASRPQDRQFILSSKKLLLSDSGFYLCAWVGTSSDNEQFFGPGTRLTVL.

The chain joins TRBV5-3 to TRBJ2-5; D ambiguous. TRBV5-3 is treated as an ORF (open reading frame) with a function not yet certain. Trimming took off 2 bases at V and 5 bases at J, with 7 bases between the two ends. This CDR3 comprises 12 residues. The CDR3 sequence: CARSLQIETQYF. The CDR3 DNA reads as TGTGCCAGAAGCTTACAGATCGAGACCCAGTACTTC.

This clone turned up a few times. The rearrangement links TRBV4-3 to TRBJ2-6; no reliable D call. The germline gives CDR1 LGHNA, CDR2 YSLEER. V lost 1 base and J 0 bases, leaving 10 bases between the germline ends. The CDR3 length is 17 residues. Written as DNA, the CDR3 is TGCGCCAGCAGCCAAGTAGTGCAGAGCTCTGGGGCCAACGTCCTGACTTTC. Translating gives CASSQVVQSSGANVLTF.

V and J are TRBV18 and TRBJ2-2; 10 bases fit TRBD2. The germline CDR1 and CDR2 sequences are KGHSH and LQKENI. This CDR3 region has 18 residues. The trim removed 2 bases at V and 1 base at J, leaving 7 bases unmatched. The CDR3 protein is CASSPVASGGLNTGELFF. The CDR3 nucleotides are TGTGCCAGCTCACCAGTGGCTAGCGGGGGCCTGAACACCGGGGAGCTGTTTTTT.

This clone has more than one count but fewer than ten. This sample also contains other DNA sequences that code for the same CDR3. J is TRBJ1-2 and V is TRBV14; D unresolved. The V gene's germline CDR1 is SGHDN and CDR2 FVKESK. With 0 bases removed from V and 8 bases from J, the gap between germline ends came to 4 bases. The CDR3 is 11 amino acids. CDR3 loop: CASSQEGGYTF. The CDR3, as DNA: TGTGCCAGCAGCCAAGAAGGGGGCTACACCTTC.

The chain links TRBV11-2 to TRBJ2-3, with 8 bases fitting TRBD2. This CDR3 is 16 amino acids long. Germline V lookup: CDR1 SGHAT, CDR2 FQNNGV. With 1 base clipped from V and 0 bases from J, the junction kept 3 bases outside the gene matches. The CDR3 nucleotides are TGTGCCAGCAGCTTAGGGGCTAGCGGGAGCACAGATACGCAGTATTTT. Translation: CASSLGASGSTDTQYF.

The CDR3 nucleotides are TGTGCCAGCAGTACGCTAGCGGACCGGCAGTTCTTC. Translation: CASSTLADRQFF. The V gene is TRBV2, the J gene TRBJ2-1; TRBD2 matches 7 bases. The V and J ends lost 5 bases and 12 bases, in that order; junction bases with no gene match: 7. Germline-derived CDR1 and CDR2 are SNHLY and FYNNEI. The CDR3 runs to 12 residues. The whole variable domain, filled in from reference TRBV2 and TRBJ2-1, reads EPEVTQTPSHQVTQMGQEVILRCVPISNHLYFYWYRQILGQKVEFLVSFYNNEISEKSEIFDDQFSVERPDGSNFTLKIRSTKLEDSAMYFCASSTLADRQFFGPGTRLTVL.

This clone came up a few times. The J gene is TRBJ2-3, the V gene TRBV27; the match to TRBD2 covers 13 bases. Trimming at V came to 4 bases and at J to 4 bases, leaving 11 bases not matched to a gene. This CDR3 spans 18 amino acids. Germline assignment: CDR1 MNHEY and CDR2 SMNVEV (reference sequence). The CDR3 bases are TGTGCCAGCAGTTCGACTAGCGGGGGGAATACCGGACCAGATACGCAGTATTTT. This gives the protein CASSSTSGGNTGPDTQYF.

This clone was found a few times. The CDR3 nucleotides read TGTGCCATCAGTGAGACACAGGATAACTATGGCTACACCTTC. Its protein is CAISETQDNYGYTF. This chain uses TRBV10-3 with TRBJ1-2; TRBD1 might be the D (5 bases). CDR3 length: 14 amino acids. Germline V gene data show CDR1 as ENHRY and CDR2 as SYGVKD. Trimming pared 2 bases from V and 1 base from J, leaving 8 bases between.

This clone was counted a few times. The chain employs TRBV13 and TRBJ2-5; unclear D gene. Trimming pared 5 bases from V and 1 base from J, leaving 8 bases between. The CDR3 runs to 13 residues. Germline values: CDR1 PRHDT, CDR2 FYEKMQ (reference sequence). CDR3 sequence (DNA): TGTGCCAGCAGCCCCCGACCCCAAGAGACCCAGTACTTC. Translation: CASSPRPQETQYF.

The V and J genes are TRBV25-1 and TRBJ1-2; a weak D match, TRBD1 (6 bases). The CDR3 spans 14 residues. CDR1 is MGHDK and CDR2 is SYGVNS in the germline V gene. V gave up 4 bases and J gave up 4 bases, with 13 bases separating them. Written as DNA, the CDR3 is TGTGCCAGCAGTGTACAGGGTAGCCCCTATGGCTACACCTTC. This codes for CASSVQGSPYGYTF.

This clone was found a few times. This chain links TRBV29-1 with TRBJ2-2; maybe TRBD1 (6 bases). CDR1 and CDR2 from the germline V gene are SQVTM and ANQGSEA. V was clipped by 7 bases and J by 4 bases, with 13 bases between them. The CDR3 has 13 amino acids. Here the CDR3 DNA reads TGCAGCGGGGTACAGGGTATCACCGGGGAGCTGTTTTTT. Its translation is CSGVQGITGELFF.

This chain joins TRBV9 and TRBJ1-2; no clear D gene. This CDR3 has 14 amino acids. V lost 2 bases and J lost 1, with 9 bases in between. CDR1 and CDR2 from the germline V gene are SGDLS and YYNGEE. The CDR3 DNA reads as TGTGCCAGCAGCGTCTCGGGGAATAACTATGGCTACACCTTC. The encoded protein is CASSVSGNNYGYTF.

This chain links TRBV4-3 with TRBJ2-1; possible D gene TRBD1, 5 bases. Germline V gene sequence: CDR1 LGHNA, CDR2 YSLEER. The V end was cut by 0 bases, the J end by 5 bases, with 8 bases between. The CDR3 contains 14 residues. CDR3 coding DNA: TGCGCCAGCAGCCAAGACAGGACAAACAATGAGCAGTTCTTC. This sequence encodes CASSQDRTNNEQFF.

With regard to this clone: Other nucleotide sequences from this sample produce the same CDR3. The rearrangement links TRBV30 to TRBJ1-5; D unclear. The CDR3 has 13 amino acids. Germline V gene lookup returns CDR1 GTSNPN and CDR2 SVGIG (reference sequence). The V end was cut by 2 bases, the J end by 0 bases, with 5 bases between. Here the CDR3 reads CAWSRRSNQPQHF. DNA for the CDR3: TGTGCCTGGAGTCGCCGTAGCAATCAGCCCCAGCATTTT.

This chain links TRBV5-1 with TRBJ1-5; D unresolved. V was shortened by 0 bases and J by 4 bases, with 8 bases between the two germline ends. The CDR3 contains 14 residues. CDR1 is SGHRS, CDR2 YFSETQ, per germline. CDR3 protein: CASSLVPDNQPQHF. Here the CDR3 DNA reads TGCGCCAGCAGCTTGGTGCCGGATAATCAGCCCCAGCATTTT.

This clone was counted between two and nine times. The rearrangement joins TRBV29-1 to TRBJ1-2; D gene ambiguous. Germline CDR1 reads SQVTM; CDR2 reads ANQGSEA. The CDR3 spans 8 residues. V was trimmed by 5 bases and J by 7 bases, leaving 2 bases between them. CDR3 protein: CSVTGYTF. In nucleotides, the CDR3 is TGCAGCGTTACTGGCTACACCTTC.

This clone was observed a handful of times. The chain recombines TRBV5-6 with TRBJ2-1; TRBD1 aligns across 9 bases. V was pared by 3 bases and J by 8 bases, with 3 bases of the junction left unmatched. Germline CDR1 reads SGHDT; CDR2 reads YYEEEE. This CDR3 region has 13 residues. The CDR3 region is CASSSTGGDEQFF. The CDR3 DNA follows: TGTGCCAGCAGCTCCACAGGGGGCGATGAGCAGTTCTTC. Supplemented by reference TRBV5-6 and TRBJ2-1, the full variable domain reads DAGVTQSPTHLIKTRGQQVTLRCSPKSGHDTVSWYQQALGQGPQFIFQYYEEEERQRGNFPDRFSGHQFPNYSSELNVNALLLGDSALYLCASSSTGGDEQFFGPGTRLTVL.